There are a few counts of the clone carrying this T cell receptor (beta chain). Its antigen is currently unknown. These data come from a study of cytomegalovirus exposure and HLA in healthy donors. Primers: 60 Vbeta forward and 13 Jbeta reverse. The data were produced by immunoSEQ multiplex PCR, yet TCRdb's version contains in-frame clones alone and is incomplete. The sample holds 150,000 to 200,000 clones; about 85% are singletons and the top ten take about 2%. CDR3 length: 15 amino acids. CDR1 and CDR2 from the germline V gene are MGHRA and YSYEKL. V was shortened by 6 bases and J by 1 base, with 15 bases between the two germline ends. Study-level findings and limits: The productive fraction for most TCR beta V segments was about 90% or about 30% in an earlier analysis.

The chain links TRBV4-1 to TRBJ2-5; D call uncertain. The source of this sequence is a young man in good health and CMV-seropositive. Sequenced: PBMCs. CDR3 amino acids: CASRGRRRSQETQYF. CDR3 DNA sequence: TGCGCCAGCAGAGGTCGACGTCGGAGCCAAGAGACCCAGTACTTC.